A single sample is the source of the 15 T cell receptor beta chains below, sequenced in a study of identical twins. TCRdb used MiXCR to reprocess the 5' RACE reads, holding one entry per CDR3 protein. The sample records 690,000 or so distinct CDR3 sequences, 8.5% to 9% being singletons. This sample also belongs to another study, concerning yellow fever vaccine responses in identical twins.

The material sequenced was PBMCs. The receptors originated from a woman between 18 and 29 years old in good health.

This clonotype was detected many times. The chain links TRBV7-9 to TRBJ2-2; D is uncertain. Trimming took 1 base from V and 5 from J, leaving 11 bases between them. CDR3 length: 15 residues. CDR1 is SEHNR, CDR2 FQNEAQ, per germline (reference sequence). The chain's CDR3 is CASSLEGPRTGELFF. The CDR3 nucleotides read TGTGCCAGCAGCTTAGAGGGCCCAAGGACCGGGGAGCTGTTTTTT.

Only a few counts were recorded for this clonotype. The chain couples TRBV7-2 to TRBJ2-1; no clear D. V lost 1 base and J lost 4, with 8 bases in between. This CDR3 has 14 residues. CDR1 is SGHTA and CDR2 is FQGNSA in the germline V gene. CDR3 nucleotide sequence: TGTGCCAGCAGCTTAGAAGCCCCATACAATGAGCAGTTCTTC. Translation: CASSLEAPYNEQFF.

This clonotype has more than one count but fewer than ten. This CDR3 is missing its conserved last phenylalanine or tryptophan, likely due to a read error. It is unclear where the CDR3 begins or ends on the DNA, so no DNA is shown, and the CDR3 is as TCRdb lists it. The chain links TRBV6-4 to TRBJ2-7; the listed D gene, TRBD1, was not tested against the DNA. Germline V gene lookup returns CDR1 MRHNA and CDR2 SNTAGT. The length of the CDR3 is 10 amino acids, counting both ends. The CDR3 is CASRAGSLPL.

This chain joins TRBV10-3 and TRBJ2-7, with 12 bases matching TRBD1. The CDR3 has 15 amino acids. The V and J ends lost 5 bases and 5 bases, in that order; junction bases with no gene match: 7. Germline CDR1 and CDR2: ENHRY and SYGVKD. The CDR3 reads CAISKGTGGIDEQYF. The CDR3, as DNA: TGTGCCATCAGTAAAGGGACAGGGGGCATCGACGAGCAGTACTTC.

This clonotype was seen only a few times. The chain uses TRBV3-1 and TRBJ1-2; D unclear. Germline lookup yields CDR1 LGHDT and CDR2 YNNKEL (reference sequence). V lost 4 bases, J lost 6 bases, and 21 bases lay in between. The CDR3 covers 16 residues. CDR3 in DNA: TGTGCCAGCAGCCTGGAGGCTGGACTGGAAGTGCATGGCTACACCTTC. Its protein product is CASSLEAGLEVHGYTF.

The sample holds a few counts of this clonotype. This chain links TRBV27 with TRBJ2-1; tentatively, D is TRBD2 (6 bases). Germline values: CDR1 MNHEY, CDR2 SMNVEV (reference sequence). This CDR3 has 14 residues. The germline V and J ends were trimmed by 3 bases and 6 bases, with 12 bases remaining between them. CDR3 in DNA: TGTGCCAGCAGTTTTGCTAGCGACACCAATGAGCAGTTCTTC. Amino acid sequence: CASSFASDTNEQFF.

This clonotype was detected ten times or more. The rearrangement uses TRBV29-1 and TRBJ2-1, with 10 bases aligning to TRBD2. V lost 4 bases and J lost 9; bases outside the gene matches: 9. CDR1 SQVTM and CDR2 ANQGSEA come from the germline V gene. The CDR3 consists of 14 residues. The CDR3 loop is CSVVVAGGLIEQFF. For the CDR3, the DNA is TGCAGCGTTGTTGTAGCGGGGGGCCTAATTGAGCAGTTCTTC.

The V call is TRBV20-1, the J call TRBJ2-1; 13 bases are shared with TRBD2. V trimming: 0 bases; J trimming: 10 bases; junction bases outside the gene matches: 12. Germline-derived CDR1 and CDR2 are DFQATT and SNEGSKA (reference sequence). The CDR3 has 17 residues. CDR3 region: CSARDSSGTSGTREQFF. CDR3 DNA: TGCAGTGCTAGAGATTCTTCCGGGACTAGCGGGACACGGGAGCAGTTCTTC.

This clonotype was seen a few times. This rearrangement joins TRBV20-1 to TRBJ1-1, with D possibly TRBD1 on 6 matching bases. The V and J ends lost 6 bases and 5 bases respectively, with 13 bases between them. CDR1 is DFQATT and CDR2 is SNEGSKA in the germline V gene (reference sequence). This CDR3 is 12 amino acids long. Here the CDR3 reads CSAAQGHTEAFF. The DNA of the CDR3 is TGCAGTGCCGCACAGGGACATACTGAAGCTTTCTTT.

In this sample, this clonotype turned up a few times. The chain is built from TRBV4-1 and TRBJ2-3, with TRBD2 matching 7 bases. CDR1 and CDR2 from the germline V gene are MGHRA and YSYEKL. With 0 bases clipped from V and 2 bases from J, the junction kept 23 bases outside the gene matches. CDR3 length equals 22 residues. The CDR3 loop is CASSQDFTTAGVGAFVTDTQYF. The CDR3 coding sequence is TGCGCCAGCAGCCAAGATTTTACGACGGCGGGAGTAGGGGCATTTGTCACAGATACGCAGTATTTT.

The CDR3 sequence: CSARDPPAGEYNEQFF. In nucleotides, the CDR3 is TGCAGTGCTAGAGATCCCCCCGCGGGAGAGTACAATGAGCAGTTCTTC. The J gene is TRBJ2-1, the V gene TRBV20-1; 7 nucleotides match TRBD2. V was clipped by 0 bases and J by 4 bases; unmatched bases: 9. This CDR3 region has 16 residues. Germline V gene lookup returns CDR1 DFQATT and CDR2 SNEGSKA (reference sequence).

This chain joins TRBV10-3 and TRBJ2-2; 8 bases are shared with TRBD1. The CDR3 has 15 residues. The V gene's germline CDR1 is ENHRY and CDR2 SYGVKD. V lost 6 bases to trimming and J lost 4 bases; unmatched junction nucleotides: 7. DNA of the CDR3: TGTGCCATCAGGACCGGGACAGGAAGCACCGGGGAGCTGTTTTTT. It yields the protein CAIRTGTGSTGELFF.

This clonotype was seen only once. The V and J genes are TRBV15 and TRBJ2-1; 11 bases are shared with TRBD2. V lost 3 bases to trimming and J lost 5 bases; unmatched junction nucleotides: 6. The CDR3 has 16 residues. Germline V lookup: CDR1 LNHNV, CDR2 YYDKDF (reference sequence). The CDR3 region has the DNA TGTGCCACCAGCAGGATAATAGCGGGAGGGAACAATGAGCAGTTCTTC. This translates into CATSRIIAGGNNEQFF.

In this sample, this clonotype turned up a few times. This rearrangement joins TRBV7-9 to TRBJ1-1; 7 positions match TRBD1. J was trimmed by 7 bases and V by 2 bases; bases with no gene match: 7. The germline V gene has CDR1 SEHNR and CDR2 FQNEAQ (reference sequence). The CDR3 contains 14 residues. The CDR3 DNA is TGTGCCAGCAGCTTAATGGGGTGGGACAGTGAAGCTTTCTTT. As protein: CASSLMGWDSEAFF. Full variable domain (missing parts from reference TRBV7-9 and TRBJ1-1): DTGVSQNPRHKITKRGQNVTFRCDPISEHNRLYWYRQTLGQGPEFLTYFQNEAQLEKSRLLSDRFSAERPKGSFSTLEIQRTEQGDSAMYLCASSLMGWDSEAFFGQGTRLTVV.

This clonotype was counted between two and nine times. The chain employs TRBV28 and TRBJ2-7; D might be TRBD2 (5 bases). The V end lost 6 bases, the J end lost 0 bases, and 21 bases lay between the germline ends. This CDR3 is built from 17 residues. Germline CDR1 is MDHEN and CDR2 is SYDVKM. The CDR3 nucleotides are TGTGCCAGCAGGGCCACCGCCGGGGTCACATTCTCCTACGAGCAGTACTTC. Protein sequence: CASRATAGVTFSYEQYF. The full variable domain, with the rest looked up from reference TRBV28 and TRBJ2-7, is DVKVTQSSRYLVKRTGEKVFLECVQDMDHENMFWYRQDPGLGLRLIYFSYDVKMKEKGDIPEGYSVSREKKERFSLILESASTNQTSMYLCASRATAGVTFSYEQYFGPGTRLTVT.